One and the same sample provided the 14 T cell receptor beta chains below, sequenced in a study of T cells in Graves' hyperthyroidism and ophthalmopathy. The investigators amplified TCR beta CDR3 regions from RNA transcripts. The TCR CDR3 was amplified in a first-round RT-PCR using the HTBI primer set. TCRdb re-called the multiplex PCR reads through MiXCR, storing one row per CDR3 protein. The sample yields 300,000 to 400,000 distinct CDR3 sequences, approximately 15% seen once. The sample comprised blood. These receptors were taken from an older woman with Graves' hyperthyroidism.

This clonotype came up many times. V is TRBV5-1 and J is TRBJ2-7, with 9 bases identical to TRBD2. Trimming removed 7 bases from V and 1 base from J; junction bases left unmatched: 6. The germline V gene has CDR1 SGHRS and CDR2 YFSETQ. CDR3 length: 14 amino acids. DNA of the CDR3: TGCGCCAGCGGGGGCCTAGCGGGATCCTACGAGCAGTACTTC. Residues: CASGGLAGSYEQYF.

This clonotype was picked up a small number of times. The chain employs TRBV5-1 and TRBJ2-6; 7 bases agree with TRBD1. CDR1 is SGHRS and CDR2 is YFSETQ in the germline V gene. V lost 0 bases and J lost 1; bases outside the gene matches: 7. This CDR3 is 18 amino acids long. CDR3 loop: CASSLAGQGVSGANVLTF. The CDR3 DNA is TGCGCCAGCAGCTTGGCCGGCCAGGGGGTGTCTGGGGCCAACGTCCTGACTTTC.

This rearrangement joins TRBV9 to TRBJ1-2; the D gene is possibly TRBD1 (5 bases). Looked up from germline, CDR1 is SGDLS and CDR2 is YYNGEE. The V end lost 0 bases, the J end lost 6 bases, and 15 bases lay between the germline ends. The CDR3 runs to 15 residues. The CDR3 DNA reads as TGTGCCAGCAGCGTAGGGAAGGGGACGGTACATGGCTACACCTTC. Translating gives CASSVGKGTVHGYTF.

The chain has TRBV7-6 and TRBJ2-2, with D possibly TRBD2 on 6 matching bases. Germline V gene lookup returns CDR1 SGHVS and CDR2 FNYEAQ. This CDR3 spans 13 amino acids. Trimming pared 5 bases from V and 5 bases from J, leaving 9 bases between. The CDR3 DNA sequence: TGTGCCAGCAGCGCGGGGATTACCGGGGAGCTGTTTTTT. Its translation is CASSAGITGELFF.

For this clonotype: A much larger clonotype is one base distant, so this may be a read error. The chain has TRBV6-1 and TRBJ2-7; no reliable D call. Trimming took off 8 bases at V and 1 base at J, with 12 bases between the two ends. Germline-derived CDR1 and CDR2 are MNHNS and SASEGT. This CDR3 region has 13 residues. CDR3 nucleotide sequence: TGTGCCAGCGGCCAGGACCGTTCCTACGAGCAGTACTTC. It translates to CASGQDRSYEQYF.

This CDR3 is CASTIQENSPLHF. CDR3 coding DNA: TGTGCCAGCACGATACAGGAGAATTCACCCCTCCACTTT. The chain carries TRBV25-1 and TRBJ1-6, with D tentatively TRBD1 (5 bases). Trimming pared 7 bases from V and 7 bases from J, leaving 11 bases between. Germline V gives CDR1 MGHDK, CDR2 SYGVNS. The CDR3 is 13 amino acids.

V is TRBV11-2 and J is TRBJ2-2, with D perhaps TRBD1 (5 bases). CDR1 is SGHAT, CDR2 FQNNGV, per germline. The CDR3 consists of 13 residues. Deletions cut 3 bases from V and 6 bases from J, with 8 bases between. This chain's CDR3 is CASSFIGAGELFF. CDR3 DNA: TGTGCCAGCAGCTTTATAGGGGCCGGGGAGCTGTTTTTT.

This clonotype occurred a few times. With a much larger clone just one base away, this may be a read error. The chain has TRBV6-2 or TRBV6-3 and TRBJ1-2; the match to TRBD1 covers 7 bases. The V gene's germline CDR1 is MNHEY and CDR2 SVGEGT. The length of the CDR3 is 15 residues. The CDR3 nucleotides are TGTGCCAGCAGTGACTCCGGGACAGCTAACTATAGCTACACCTTC. Its translation is CASSDSGTANYSYTF.

This clonotype showed up many times. The chain combines TRBV5-1 with TRBJ2-2; D is unclear. The V end lost 1 base, the J end lost 7 bases, and 11 bases lay between the germline ends. This CDR3 has 14 residues. The germline V gene has CDR1 SGHRS and CDR2 YFSETQ. The CDR3 region is CASSLLRSDGELFF. The CDR3 DNA reads TGCGCCAGCAGCTTGCTCCGGAGTGACGGGGAGCTGTTTTTT.

V and J are TRBV20-1 and TRBJ2-3; 13 nucleotides line up with TRBD2. The V gene's germline CDR1 is DFQATT and CDR2 SNEGSKA (reference sequence). This CDR3 is 17 amino acids long. The V segment lost 0 bases and the J segment 6 bases; nucleotides outside the gene matches: 9. DNA for the CDR3: TGCAGTGCTAGAGATGTAAGAGGACTAGCGGGAGAGGATACGCAGTATTTT. Translating it yields CSARDVRGLAGEDTQYF.

This rearrangement joins TRBV27 to TRBJ1-1; D not resolved. Germline V CDR1 and CDR2: MNHEY, SMNVEV (reference sequence). There are 14 residues in the CDR3. V was trimmed by 4 bases and J by 7 bases, leaving 16 bases between them. The CDR3 here is CASSSNFPTREAFF. The CDR3 DNA follows: TGTGCCAGCAGTTCGAACTTCCCAACCCGTGAAGCTTTCTTT.

In this sample, this clonotype turned up many times. The rearrangement uses TRBV5-1 and TRBJ2-1; 10 bases are a match to TRBD1. V gave up 4 bases and J gave up 4 bases; unmatched junction bases: 2. The germline gives CDR1 SGHRS, CDR2 YFSETQ. This CDR3 is 14 amino acids long. CDR3 nucleotide sequence: TGCGCCAGCAGCCCGGGACAGGGGTACAATGAGCAGTTCTTC. It specifies CASSPGQGYNEQFF.

This clonotype showed up many times. The chain couples TRBV2 to TRBJ2-3, with D perhaps matching TRBD1 (5 bases). The CDR3 contains 15 residues. Germline V gene lookup returns CDR1 SNHLY and CDR2 FYNNEI. The ends were cut back, 3 bases at V and 0 bases at J, with 10 bases in the middle. The CDR3 sequence: CASSDRVRSTDTQYF. CDR3 coding DNA: TGTGCCAGCAGTGACAGGGTTAGGAGCACAGATACGCAGTATTTT.

This clonotype was counted many times. The chain recombines TRBV29-1 with TRBJ2-1, with TRBD2 matching over 10 bases. This CDR3 has 12 amino acids. V lost 8 bases, J lost 4 bases, and 2 bases stayed unmatched. The V gene's germline CDR1 is SQVTM and CDR2 ANQGSEA. CDR3 protein: CSKLAGYNEQFF. The CDR3 DNA reads TGCAGCAAACTAGCGGGATACAATGAGCAGTTCTTC.